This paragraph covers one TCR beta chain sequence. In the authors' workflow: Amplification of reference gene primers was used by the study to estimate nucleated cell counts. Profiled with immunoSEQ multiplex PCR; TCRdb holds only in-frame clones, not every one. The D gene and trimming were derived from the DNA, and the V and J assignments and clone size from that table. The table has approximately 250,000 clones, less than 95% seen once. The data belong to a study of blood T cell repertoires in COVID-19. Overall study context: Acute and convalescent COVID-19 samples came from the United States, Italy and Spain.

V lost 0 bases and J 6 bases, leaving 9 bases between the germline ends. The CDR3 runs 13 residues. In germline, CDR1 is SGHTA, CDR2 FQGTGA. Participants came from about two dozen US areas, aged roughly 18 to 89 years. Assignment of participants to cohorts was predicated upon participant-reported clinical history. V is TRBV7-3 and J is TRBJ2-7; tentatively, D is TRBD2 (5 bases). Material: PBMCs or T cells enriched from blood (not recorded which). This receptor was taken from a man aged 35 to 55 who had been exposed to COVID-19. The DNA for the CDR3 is TGTGCCAGCAGCTTAACGCCCGGGGTCGAGCAGTACTTC. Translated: CASSLTPGVEQYF.